The clone carrying this TCR beta chain was detected ten times or more. What it binds is not known. The V end lost 0 bases, the J end lost 5 bases, and 13 bases lay between the germline ends. The CDR3 covers 16 residues. The germline CDR1 and CDR2 sequences are LGHDT and YNNKEL (reference sequence). Template-switch 5'RACE cDNA synthesis added a 10-nucleotide unique molecular identifier. TCRdb recomputed calls from the 5' RACE reads with MiXCR, one row per CDR3 protein. The table shows tens of thousands of distinct CDR3 sequences, with 5% to 6.5% occurring only once. These data come from a study of neurological immune-mediated disorders. Points from the study as a whole: Multiple sclerosis was found to have the least TCR clonal expansion, below healthy controls, and HTLV-1-associated myelopathy the most.

Sample time point: longitudinal time-point 2. The chain joins TRBV3-1 to TRBJ1-4; a weak D match, TRBD1 (6 bases). The sequencing input was PBMCs. This receptor was identified in a woman aged 55-75 years with multiple sclerosis. The CDR3, as DNA: TGTGCCAGCAGCCAAGAAGGGGGGGGCCCAAATGAAAAACTGTTTTTT. The encoded protein is CASSQEGGGPNEKLFF.